The 29 T cell receptor beta chains presented below share a single source sample, sequenced in a study of CD8+CD57+ T cells in acquired aplastic anemia. Genomic DNA served as template for TCR beta VDJ and CDR3 profiling. In TCRdb, the reads were re-called with MiXCR into one record per CDR3 protein. Among 200,000 to 250,000 distinct CDR3 sequences, roughly 60% were seen once, and the ten largest hold about 60%. Only patients with CD8+CD57+ cell expansion on flow cytometry were chosen for sequencing. Sequences were obtained from sorted CD4+, CD8+, or CD8+CD57+ T cells (not recorded which) from PBMCs. The source of these receptors is a human donor with aplastic anemia.

The chain is built from TRBV5-5 and TRBJ1-6; 10 bases fit TRBD1. V dropped 6 bases and J dropped 7; count of bases not matched to a gene: 7. This CDR3 is built from 15 residues. The germline V gene encodes CDR1 SGHKS and CDR2 YYEKEE (reference sequence). CDR3 in DNA: TGTGCCAGCACCCTCCGGGACAGGGGAAATTCACCCCTCCACTTT. The encoded protein is CASTLRDRGNSPLHF.

The table lists this clonotype with a few counts. V gene TRBV7-3 combines with J gene TRBJ1-2; D possibly corresponds to TRBD1 (6 bases). Germline CDR1 and CDR2: SGHTA and FQGTGA. V lost 2 bases, J lost 8 bases, and 9 bases lay in between. The CDR3 is made up of 12 amino acids. Written as DNA, the CDR3 is TGTGCCAGCAGCTTACCCGGGGGCGGCTACACCTTC. Protein sequence: CASSLPGGGYTF.

This chain joins TRBV7-8 and TRBJ2-1; 12 nucleotides align to TRBD2. V shed 0 bases, J shed 10 bases, and the junction held 7 bases outside the gene matches. CDR3 size: 16 residues. The germline V gene encodes CDR1 SGHVS and CDR2 FQNEAQ. CDR3 in DNA: TGTGCCAGCAGCTTAGCGACTAGCGGGGGAAGAGGCGAGCAGTTCTTC. This translates into CASSLATSGGRGEQFF. The full variable domain, with the rest looked up from reference TRBV7-8 and TRBJ2-1, is GAGVSQSPRYKVAKRGQDVALRCDPISGHVSLFWYQQALGQGPEFLTYFQNEAQLDKSGLPSDRFFAERPEGSVSTLKIQRTQQEDSAVYLCASSLATSGGRGEQFFGPGTRLTVL.

V usage is TRBV4-2 and J usage is TRBJ2-1; 7 bases align to TRBD2. With V trimmed by 0 bases and J by 9 bases, 2 bases remained unmatched. The length of the CDR3 is 13 residues. Germline V lookup: CDR1 LGHNA, CDR2 YNFKEQ. The CDR3 DNA follows: TGTGCCAGCAGCCAAGACGGGGGGAGTGAGCAGTTCTTC. It translates to CASSQDGGSEQFF.

The chain uses TRBV5-6 and TRBJ2-1; D not resolved. The CDR3 spans 14 residues. V shed 0 bases and J shed 9 bases, with 13 bases lying between them. The germline CDR1 and CDR2 sequences are SGHDT and YYEEEE. In DNA, the CDR3 is TGTGCCAGCAGCTTGGACGTCCGCGGTGGTGAGCAGTTCTTC. This gives the protein CASSLDVRGGEQFF.

The V call is TRBV7-2, the J call TRBJ2-1; TRBD2 agrees at 10 bases. CDR1 SGHTA and CDR2 FQGNSA come from the germline V gene. V lost 2 bases to trimming and J lost 4 bases; unmatched junction nucleotides: 5. This CDR3 contains 16 residues. Here the CDR3 reads CASSLRLAGVYNEQFF. For the CDR3, the DNA is TGTGCCAGCAGCTTAAGGCTAGCGGGAGTATACAATGAGCAGTTCTTC.

The CDR3 spells CASSQGGQHNQPQHF. The CDR3 DNA follows: TGTGCCAGCAGTCAAGGGGGACAGCACAATCAGCCCCAGCATTTT. The chain links TRBV5-4 to TRBJ1-5; TRBD1 matches 7 bases. CDR1 is SGHNT and CDR2 is YYREEE in the germline V gene (reference sequence). This CDR3 comprises 15 residues. V shed 5 bases, J shed 3 bases, and the junction held 8 bases outside the gene matches.

This rearrangement joins TRBV14 to TRBJ2-7, with D unresolved. Trimming removed 1 base from V and 3 bases from J, with 13 bases in between. Germline V gives CDR1 SGHDN, CDR2 FVKESK. The CDR3 runs 15 residues. In DNA, the CDR3 is TGTGCCAGCAGCCAAGGGTGGCGGACCCTCTACGAGCAGTACTTC. This encodes CASSQGWRTLYEQYF.

This clonotype was seen many times. The chain carries TRBV6-2 or TRBV6-3 and TRBJ2-3; weak D call: TRBD2 (5 bases). This CDR3 comprises 13 residues. Germline-derived CDR1 and CDR2 are MNHEY and SVGEGT. Trimming removed 1 base at V and 11 bases at J, with 13 bases between. In nucleotides, the CDR3 is TGTGCCAGCAGTTACTTAGGACTTAATCAGCAGTATTTT. Amino acids: CASSYLGLNQQYF.

In this sample, this clonotype turned up once. The chain recombines TRBV7-9 with TRBJ1-2; a weak D match, TRBD1 (5 bases). There are 15 residues in the CDR3. The V gene's germline CDR1 is SEHNR and CDR2 FQNEAQ (reference sequence). The ends were cut back, 2 bases at V and 0 bases at J, with 10 bases in the middle. CDR3 protein: CASSLSGEANYGYTF. The CDR3 DNA reads as TGTGCCAGCAGCTTATCGGGGGAGGCTAACTATGGCTACACCTTC. The variable domain in full, with the rest retrieved from reference TRBV7-9 and TRBJ1-2, is DTGVSQNPRHKITKRGQNVTFRCDPISEHNRLYWYRQTLGQGPEFLTYFQNEAQLEKSRLLSDRFSAERPKGSFSTLEIQRTEQGDSAMYLCASSLSGEANYGYTFGSGTRLTVV.

This clonotype was found a few times. The chain employs TRBV7-9 and TRBJ2-7; D is undetermined. The V gene's germline CDR1 is SEHNR and CDR2 FQNEAQ (reference sequence). Trimming took off 8 bases at V and 3 bases at J, with 20 bases between the two ends. There are 15 residues in the CDR3. The CDR3 reads CASHPPNSDSYEQYF. The CDR3 DNA sequence: TGTGCCAGCCATCCACCCAACAGCGATAGCTACGAGCAGTACTTC.

This clonotype was found a few times. The chain recombines TRBV9 with TRBJ1-1; D uncertain. The V gene lost 0 bases and the J gene lost 3 bases, with 6 bases spanning the gap. Germline CDR1 reads SGDLS; CDR2 reads YYNGEE. The CDR3 covers 13 residues. CDR3 protein: CASSVALYTEAFF. CDR3 nucleotides: TGTGCCAGCAGCGTAGCGCTCTACACTGAAGCTTTCTTT.

As for this clonotype: An end of the junction does not agree with germline; a read error may underlie this. The V gene is TRBV2, the J gene TRBJ2-1; TRBD2 agrees at 8 bases. The CDR3 contains 15 residues. Germline V gene sequence: CDR1 SNHLY, CDR2 FYNNEI. The CDR3, as DNA: TGTGCCAGCAGGGCGGCGGGGGGAAGTTACAATGGGCAGTTCTTC. Its protein product is CASRAAGGSYNGQFF.

In this sample, this clonotype turned up many times. This chain joins TRBV6-2 or TRBV6-3 and TRBJ1-5; D uncertain. Between the trimmed V and J ends, which lost 6 bases and 6 bases, there was a span of 9 bases. CDR3 length: 12 amino acids. Per germline, CDR1 MNHEY and CDR2 SVGEGT. The CDR3 DNA sequence: TGTGCCAGCAGCTACGAGCTTCAGCCCCAGCATTTT. Protein: CASSYELQPQHF.

The V and J genes are TRBV2 and TRBJ1-5; D is perhaps TRBD1 (6 bases). Germline V gene data show CDR1 as SNHLY and CDR2 as FYNNEI. The CDR3 is made up of 15 amino acids. V was cut by 3 bases and J by 1 base, with 10 bases left in between. The CDR3 loop is CASSDGGLSNQPQHF. The CDR3 DNA reads as TGTGCCAGCAGTGACGGGGGCCTAAGCAATCAGCCCCAGCATTTT.

CDR3 amino acids: CASSEDRGPYEQYF. The CDR3 nucleotides are TGCGCCAGCAGTGAAGACAGGGGCCCCTACGAGCAGTACTTC. The V gene is TRBV10-1, the J gene TRBJ2-7; 8 nucleotides line up with TRBD1. CDR3 size: 14 residues. V lost 3 bases and J lost 2; bases outside the gene matches: 3. Germline V lookup: CDR1 WNHNN, CDR2 SYGVQD (reference sequence).

The rearrangement uses TRBV7-9 and TRBJ2-7; perhaps TRBD1 as D (5 bases). Looked up from germline, CDR1 is SEHNR and CDR2 is FQNEAQ (reference sequence). CDR3 length: 12 residues. V was clipped by 1 base and J by 12 bases, with 13 bases between them. CDR3 loop: CASSLERRAAYF. The CDR3 DNA sequence: TGTGCCAGCAGCTTAGAGCGCAGGGCTGCGTACTTC.

The chain carries TRBV7-9 and TRBJ1-5; tentatively, D is TRBD1 (6 bases). The CDR3 totals 16 residues. Germline V gene lookup returns CDR1 SEHNR and CDR2 FQNEAQ (reference sequence). Trimming cost V 5 bases and J 3 bases, with 17 bases left between them. The CDR3 bases are TGTGCCAGCAGCCCTACCGGGGGGCCTACCAATCAGCCCCAGCATTTT. It translates to CASSPTGGPTNQPQHF.

This clonotype appeared many times. J is TRBJ1-6 and V is TRBV10-3; maybe TRBD1 (5 bases). The germline V gene has CDR1 ENHRY and CDR2 SYGVKD. The CDR3 extends over 11 amino acids. The V and J ends lost 10 bases and 7 bases respectively, with 8 bases between them. The CDR3: CATRENSPLHF. The CDR3 region has the DNA TGTGCCACCAGGGAAAATTCACCCCTCCACTTT.

This clonotype was seen a handful of times. The chain links TRBV20-1 to TRBJ2-7; TRBD1 is a possible D gene (5 bases). V dropped 0 bases and J dropped 4 bases, with 10 bases sitting between them. CDR1 and CDR2 from the germline V gene are DFQATT and SNEGSKA (reference sequence). This CDR3 has 13 amino acids. CDR3 residues: CSARDATGYEQYF. CDR3 nucleotide sequence: TGCAGTGCTAGAGATGCTACAGGTTACGAGCAGTACTTC.

The chain combines TRBV5-4 with TRBJ2-1, with 11 bases identical to TRBD2. Germline values: CDR1 SGHNT, CDR2 YYREEE (reference sequence). After removal of 5 bases from V and 4 bases from J, the junction contained 11 bases not matched to a gene. CDR3 length equals 17 residues. This CDR3 reads CASRPATGLADYNEQFF. The CDR3 DNA reads as TGTGCCAGCAGGCCCGCCACGGGACTAGCGGATTACAATGAGCAGTTCTTC.

The chain uses TRBV2 and TRBJ1-5, with D maybe TRBD1 (5 bases). This CDR3 spans 13 amino acids. Germline-derived CDR1 and CDR2 are SNHLY and FYNNEI. The ends were cut back, 5 bases at V and 3 bases at J, with 8 bases in the middle. Here the CDR3 DNA reads TGTGCCAGCAGTTACGGGGCCAATCAGCCCCAGCATTTT. Its translation is CASSYGANQPQHF.

The chain carries TRBV19 and TRBJ2-1, with unresolved D. CDR3 length equals 13 residues. CDR1 and CDR2 from the germline V gene are LNHDA and SQIVND (reference sequence). Trimming removed 3 bases at V and 4 bases at J, with 7 bases between. DNA of the CDR3: TGTGCCAGTAGTATCAGTATATACAATGAGCAGTTCTTC. Protein product: CASSISIYNEQFF. The variable domain in full, completed from reference TRBV19 and TRBJ2-1, reads DGGITQSPKYLFRKEGQNVTLSCEQNLNHDAMYWYRQDPGQGLRLIYYSQIVNDFQKGDIAEGYSVSREKKESFPLTVTSAQKNPTAFYLCASSISIYNEQFFGPGTRLTVL.

This clonotype has a handful of counts. The J gene is TRBJ2-2, the V gene TRBV10-3; 13 nucleotides align to TRBD2. Germline CDR1 is ENHRY and CDR2 is SYGVKD. The J segment lost 6 bases and the V segment lost 3 bases, leaving 1 base of the junction unmatched. The CDR3 runs to 15 residues. CDR3 region: CAISDGTSGAGELFF. DNA of the CDR3: TGTGCCATCAGTGATGGGACTAGCGGGGCCGGGGAGCTGTTTTTT.

This clonotype has just one count. The chain has TRBV7-8 and TRBJ2-5; 9 nucleotides align to TRBD2. The CDR3 is 18 residues long. V trimming: 2 bases; J trimming: 3 bases; junction bases outside the gene matches: 13. CDR1 and CDR2 from the germline V gene are SGHVS and FQNEAQ. CDR3 region: CASSLPRGPSGGKETQYF. The CDR3 DNA reads as TGTGCCAGCAGCTTACCCCGCGGGCCCAGCGGGGGGAAAGAGACCCAGTACTTC. Combining the CDR3 with reference TRBV7-8 and TRBJ2-5 gives the whole variable domain GAGVSQSPRYKVAKRGQDVALRCDPISGHVSLFWYQQALGQGPEFLTYFQNEAQLDKSGLPSDRFFAERPEGSVSTLKIQRTQQEDSAVYLCASSLPRGPSGGKETQYFGPGTRLLVL.

The chain carries TRBV2 and TRBJ2-5, with D unresolved. V lost 2 bases to trimming and J lost 5 bases, with 9 bases between them. The CDR3 covers 13 residues. Germline loops: CDR1 SNHLY, CDR2 FYNNEI. As DNA, the CDR3 is TGTGCCAGCAGTGAACGGCGGCAGGAGACCCAGTACTTC. Protein product: CASSERRQETQYF.

The rearrangement joins TRBV24-1 to TRBJ1-2, with a tentative D call TRBD1 (6 bases). The CDR3 sequence is 12 residues long. V lost 7 bases and J lost 3, with 8 bases in between. Looked up from germline, CDR1 is KGHDR and CDR2 is SFDVKD. CDR3 sequence: CATSRGDYGYTF. The CDR3 DNA is TGTGCCACCAGCAGGGGCGACTATGGCTACACCTTC.

This clonotype was picked up one time. The rearrangement links TRBV20-1 to TRBJ2-5, with TRBD2 matching 7 bases. Germline V lookup: CDR1 DFQATT, CDR2 SNEGSKA (reference sequence). V lost 3 bases and J lost 1; bases outside the gene matches: 5. This CDR3 has 14 residues. The CDR3 protein is CSARHSGVQETQYF. The CDR3 coding sequence is TGCAGTGCTAGGCACAGCGGGGTCCAAGAGACCCAGTACTTC.

This clonotype has a handful of counts. This chain uses TRBV20-1 with TRBJ2-5; TRBD1 matches at 7 bases. CDR1 and CDR2 from the germline V gene are DFQATT and SNEGSKA (reference sequence). The ends lost 5 bases at V and 2 bases at J; junction bases unmatched: 2. This CDR3 comprises 12 residues. In DNA form, the CDR3 reads TGCAGTGCTGGGACAGTGCAAGAGACCCAGTACTTC. Protein sequence: CSAGTVQETQYF.